Below are 14 T cell receptor beta chains sequenced from a single sample in a study of control samples from healthy donors and cancer patients (TCRdb year 2020). The library was built by means of the immunoSEQ multiplex PCR assay. In its TCRdb copy, this immuneACCESS table keeps in-frame sequences only and misses some clones. Where compared with another copy, unresolved V genes explain less than half of these, and the others have no known cause. The sample table holds about 140,000 clones, of which around 86% were seen once. About 4.9% of the sample goes to the ten largest clones. Sequencing was done on a sample of blood. These receptors came from a man younger than 45 in good health.

The chain joins TRBV19 to TRBJ1-5; D uncertain. Germline V CDR1 and CDR2: LNHDA, SQIVND (reference sequence). This CDR3 is 16 amino acids long. V shed 3 bases and J shed 4 bases, with 16 bases lying between them. The CDR3 coding sequence is TGTGCCAGTAGTATGGCAGCCGGGAGGTATAATCAGCCCCAGCATTTT. Encoded protein: CASSMAAGRYNQPQHF. The variable domain in full, with the rest retrieved from reference TRBV19 and TRBJ1-5, is DGGITQSPKYLFRKEGQNVTLSCEQNLNHDAMYWYRQDPGQGLRLIYYSQIVNDFQKGDIAEGYSVSREKKESFPLTVTSAQKNPTAFYLCASSMAAGRYNQPQHFGDGTRLSIL.

The chain joins TRBV29-1 to TRBJ1-1, with a tentative D call TRBD1 (6 bases). CDR1 is SQVTM, CDR2 ANQGSEA, per germline. Trimming cost V 8 bases and J 6 bases, with 19 bases left between them. The CDR3 spans 13 residues. Written as DNA, the CDR3 is TGCAGCTCGCTAAGGGGGGCGTCCGCTGAAGCTTTCTTT. It codes for CSSLRGASAEAFF. The full variable domain, completed using reference TRBV29-1 and TRBJ1-1, is SAVISQKPSRDICQRGTSLTIQCQVDSQVTMMFWYRQQPGQSLTLIATANQGSEATYESGFVIDKFPISRPNLTFSTLTVSNMSPEDSSIYLCSSLRGASAEAFFGQGTRLTVV.

The chain couples TRBV9 to TRBJ1-3, with D uncertain. Germline CDR1 SGDLS, CDR2 YYNGEE. V lost 5 bases and J 4 bases, leaving 13 bases between the germline ends. The CDR3 covers 14 residues. For the CDR3, the DNA is TGTGCCAGCAGTGGAGAGGCTCGAGGAAACACCATATATTTT. Amino acid sequence: CASSGEARGNTIYF.

The chain carries TRBV20-1 and TRBJ1-5; D is undetermined. Germline V lookup: CDR1 DFQATT, CDR2 SNEGSKA (reference sequence). The CDR3 has 9 residues. V was cut by 6 bases and J by 4 bases, with 1 base left in between. The chain's CDR3 is CSANQPQHF. The CDR3 nucleotides read TGCAGTGCGAATCAGCCCCAGCATTTT.

The chain employs TRBV29-1 and TRBJ2-3; D remains ambiguous. V was trimmed by 6 bases and J by 2 bases, leaving 15 bases between them. The CDR3 spans 14 residues. The germline V gene has CDR1 SQVTM and CDR2 ANQGSEA. The CDR3 nucleotides read TGCAGCGTGGAAAGACGGCCAAACACAGATACGCAGTATTTT. This translates into CSVERRPNTDTQYF.

This chain links TRBV19 with TRBJ2-7; 9 bases map to TRBD2. V lost 4 bases, J lost 4 bases, and 5 bases stayed unmatched. Germline V lookup: CDR1 LNHDA, CDR2 SQIVND (reference sequence). This CDR3 region has 14 residues. CDR3 in DNA: TGTGCCAGTAGTACCAGCGGGAGGTCATACGAGCAGTACTTC. As protein: CASSTSGRSYEQYF.

The chain joins TRBV5-1 to TRBJ2-5; 9 nucleotides align to TRBD1. V was pared by 2 bases and J by 5 bases, with 16 bases of the junction left unmatched. Germline CDR1 and CDR2: SGHRS and YFSETQ. The CDR3 consists of 18 residues. Written as DNA, the CDR3 is TGCGCCAGCAGCTTCGAAGCTTTTGGGACAGGGTCCCGGGAGACCCAGTACTTC. Its translation is CASSFEAFGTGSRETQYF.

This clone has a handful of counts. The J gene is TRBJ1-5, the V gene TRBV27; D unclear. V was trimmed by 2 bases and J by 0 bases, leaving 11 bases between them. This CDR3 has 16 residues. The germline CDR1 and CDR2 sequences are MNHEY and SMNVEV (reference sequence). The CDR3 here is CASSLRYTDSNQPQHF. For the CDR3, the DNA is TGTGCCAGCAGTTTAAGGTACACAGATAGCAATCAGCCCCAGCATTTT.

The J gene is TRBJ2-2, the V gene TRBV7-2; D may match TRBD1 or TRBD2 (7 bases each). The V and J ends lost 1 base and 5 bases respectively, with 20 bases between them. The CDR3 is made up of 18 amino acids. CDR1 is SGHTA, CDR2 FQGNSA, per germline. The chain's CDR3 is CASSLGGLQGGRTGELFF. The CDR3 DNA sequence: TGTGCCAGCAGCTTAGGAGGTCTCCAGGGGGGGAGGACCGGGGAGCTGTTTTTT. Looking up the rest from reference TRBV7-2 and TRBJ2-2 gives the full variable domain: GAGVSQSPSNKVTEKGKDVELRCDPISGHTALYWYRQSLGQGLEFLIYFQGNSAPDKSGLPSDRFSAERTGGSVSTLTIQRTQQEDSAVYLCASSLGGLQGGRTGELFFGEGSRLTVL.

The chain carries TRBV5-1 and TRBJ2-3; TRBD2 agrees at 11 bases. Looked up from germline, CDR1 is SGHRS and CDR2 is YFSETQ. The CDR3 length is 15 residues. The ends lost 3 bases at V and 6 bases at J; junction bases unmatched: 6. This chain's CDR3 is CASSSTSGGWDTQYF. The DNA of the CDR3 is TGCGCCAGCAGCTCCACTAGCGGGGGTTGGGATACGCAGTATTTT.

The chain is built from TRBV19 and TRBJ2-2; 8 bases align to TRBD1. This CDR3 has 13 amino acids. With V trimmed by 8 bases and J by 5 bases, 4 bases remained unmatched. Germline loops: CDR1 LNHDA, CDR2 SQIVND (reference sequence). The CDR3 spells CASRQGWTGELFF. The CDR3, as DNA: TGTGCCAGTCGACAGGGGTGGACCGGGGAGCTGTTTTTT.

This clone came up a few times. V gene TRBV18 combines with J gene TRBJ1-1; no definite D call. The CDR3 covers 14 residues. The germline CDR1 and CDR2 sequences are KGHSH and LQKENI. V gave up 11 bases and J gave up 3 bases, with 19 bases separating them. The CDR3 here is CAPTTLEFDTEAFF. CDR3 DNA sequence: TGTGCCCCTACTACTTTGGAGTTCGACACTGAAGCTTTCTTT.

The chain couples TRBV3-1 (or the pseudogene TRBV3-2) to TRBJ1-2; D perhaps matches TRBD1 (5 bases). The germline CDR1 and CDR2 sequences are LGHDT and YNNKEL (reference sequence). This CDR3 comprises 13 residues. V lost 5 bases and J 5 bases, leaving 12 bases between the germline ends. The CDR3 DNA reads TGTGCCAGCAGCGAACGGCAGGGTTATGGCTACACCTTC. Its translation is CASSERQGYGYTF.

The chain uses TRBV29-1 and TRBJ2-7; 9 positions agree with TRBD1. After removal of 5 bases from V and 3 bases from J, the junction contained 5 bases not matched to a gene. Germline CDR1 SQVTM, CDR2 ANQGSEA. This CDR3 region has 13 residues. The CDR3 bases are TGCAGCGTTCCGGGACAGGGCTTCTACGAGCAGTACTTC. Protein: CSVPGQGFYEQYF.